This TCR beta chain was sequenced for a study of shared clonotypes between healthy human individuals. V was trimmed by 0 bases and J by 0 bases, leaving 5 bases between them. Looked up from germline, CDR1 is MNHNY and CDR2 is SVGAGI (reference sequence). CDR3 length: 14 residues. Original analysis: ImmunoSEQ sequences covered only the junction and lacked quality scores; filtering therefore differed. Using immunoSEQ multiplex PCR, the repertoire was profiled, and TCRdb retains in-frame clones only, with some absent. V, J and clone size are those of that table, while D and trimming were read from the DNA. This sample carries some 360,000 clones, 70% to 75% of them seen once, and the ten largest clones take 8% to 13%.

The sample taken for sequencing was memory CD4+ T cells sorted from blood. Noted subset: CD45RA-negative fraction. The sequence came from a man aged 25 to 40 in good health. The gene calls are TRBV6-6 and TRBJ2-5, with unresolved D. CDR3 residues: CASSYSHNQETQYF. DNA for the CDR3: TGTGCCAGCAGTTACTCGCACAACCAAGAGACCCAGTACTTC.